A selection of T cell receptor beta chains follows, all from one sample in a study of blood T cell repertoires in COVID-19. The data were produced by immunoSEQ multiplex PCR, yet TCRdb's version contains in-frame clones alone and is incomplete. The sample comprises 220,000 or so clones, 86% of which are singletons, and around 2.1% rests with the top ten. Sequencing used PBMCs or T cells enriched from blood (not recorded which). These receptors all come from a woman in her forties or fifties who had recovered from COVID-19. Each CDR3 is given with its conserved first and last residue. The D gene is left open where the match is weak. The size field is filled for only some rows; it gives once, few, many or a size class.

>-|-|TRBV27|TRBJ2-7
CASSPGGVSSYEQYF
TGTGCCAGCAGTCCCGGGGGTGTAAGCTCCTACGAGCAGTACTTC
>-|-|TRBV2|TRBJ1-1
CASRQGGTEAFF
TGTGCCAGCAGACAGGGAGGGACTGAAGCTTTCTTT
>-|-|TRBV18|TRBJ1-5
CASSPEAGVGAQHF
TGTGCCAGCTCACCAGAGGCAGGGGTAGGGGCCCAGCATTTT
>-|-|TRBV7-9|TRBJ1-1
CASSLTTEAFF
TGTGCCAGCAGCCTGACTACTGAAGCTTTCTTT
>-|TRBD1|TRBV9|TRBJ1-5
CASSVGGQGNQPQHF
TGTGCCAGCAGCGTAGGGGGACAGGGCAATCAGCCCCAGCATTTT
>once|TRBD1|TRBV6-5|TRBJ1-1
CASSVDRGSTEAFF
TGTGCCAGCAGCGTCGACAGGGGAAGTACTGAAGCTTTCTTT
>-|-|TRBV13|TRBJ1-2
CASSLLVGGTNYGYTF
TGTGCCAGCAGCTTATTGGTCGGGGGAACAAACTATGGCTACACCTTC
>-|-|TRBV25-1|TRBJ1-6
CASSELTNSPLHF
TGTGCCAGCAGTGAATTGACAAATTCACCCCTCCACTTT
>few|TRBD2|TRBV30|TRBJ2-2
CAWSDIGLADHTGELFF
TGTGCCTGGAGTGACATCGGACTAGCGGACCACACCGGGGAGCTGTTTTTT
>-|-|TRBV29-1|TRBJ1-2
CSVKGPGRGYGYTF
TGCAGCGTCAAAGGCCCAGGGCGGGGGTATGGCTACACCTTC
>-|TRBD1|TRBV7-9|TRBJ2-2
CASSRPRQGIDTGELFF
TGTGCCAGCAGCCGACCCCGACAGGGTATTGACACCGGGGAGCTGTTTTTT
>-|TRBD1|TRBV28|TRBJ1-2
CASSFQDRHYGYTF
TGTGCCAGCAGTTTCCAGGACAGGCACTATGGCTACACCTTC
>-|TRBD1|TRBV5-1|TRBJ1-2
CASSLDRGYGYTF
TGCGCCAGCAGCTTGGACAGGGGTTATGGCTACACCTTC
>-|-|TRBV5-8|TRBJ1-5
CASRTVNNQPQHF
TGTGCCAGCCGGACAGTTAATAATCAGCCCCAGCATTTT
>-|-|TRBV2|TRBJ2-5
CASSEGTAQQYF
TGTGCCAGCAGTGAAGGGACAGCCCAACAGTACTTC
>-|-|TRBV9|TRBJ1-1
CASSVGRGTQRNTEAFF
TGTGCCAGCAGCGTAGGCCGGGGAACCCAGAGGAACACTGAAGCTTTCTTT
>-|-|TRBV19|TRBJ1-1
CASSIGAQETEAFF
TGTGCCAGTAGTATAGGGGCACAAGAGACTGAAGCTTTCTTT
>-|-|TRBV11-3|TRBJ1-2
CASSEKWRGTRGYTF
TGTGCCAGCAGCGAAAAATGGAGGGGGACTAGGGGCTACACCTTC
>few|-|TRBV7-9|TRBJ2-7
CASSLVGGYEQYF
TGTGCCAGCAGCTTAGTGGGAGGATACGAGCAGTACTTC
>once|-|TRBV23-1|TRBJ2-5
CASSQSNLRQGQETQYF
TGCGCCAGCAGTCAATCGAATTTGCGGCAGGGCCAAGAGACCCAGTACTTC
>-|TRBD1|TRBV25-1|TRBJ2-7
CASSHPGQGSYEQYF
TGTGCCAGCAGCCACCCGGGACAGGGGTCCTACGAGCAGTACTTC
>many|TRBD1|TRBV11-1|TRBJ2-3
CASSLQTRGPGDTQYF
TGTGCCAGCAGCTTGCAGACAAGGGGGCCTGGAGATACGCAGTATTTT
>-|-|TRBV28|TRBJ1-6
CASSLYRDLSSYNSPLHF
TGTGCCAGCAGTTTATACCGGGACTTGAGCTCCTATAATTCACCCCTCCACTTT
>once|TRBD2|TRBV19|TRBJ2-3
CASRRTSGGSTDTQYF
TGTGCCAGTAGGAGAACTAGCGGGGGGAGCACAGATACGCAGTATTTT
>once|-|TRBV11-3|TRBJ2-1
CASSLSNSEQFF
TGTGCCAGCAGCTTAAGTAACTCGGAGCAGTTCTTC
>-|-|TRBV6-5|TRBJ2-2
CASNRGPNTGELFF
TGTGCCAGCAATCGGGGTCCGAACACCGGGGAGCTGTTTTTT
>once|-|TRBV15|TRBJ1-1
CATSRTIPTEAFF
TGTGCCACCAGCAGAACTATCCCTACTGAAGCTTTCTTT
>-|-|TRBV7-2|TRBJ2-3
CASSLFVQDPSTDTQYF
TGTGCCAGCAGCTTATTCGTACAGGACCCTAGCACAGATACGCAGTATTTT
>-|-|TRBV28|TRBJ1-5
CASSLNQPQHF
TGTGCCAGCAGCTTGAATCAGCCCCAGCATTTT
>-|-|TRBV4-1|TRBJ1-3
CASSQERQLSGNTIYF
TGCGCCAGCAGCCAAGAGAGACAACTCTCTGGAAACACCATATATTTT
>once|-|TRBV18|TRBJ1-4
CASSLLTLKTNEKLFF
TGTGCCAGCTCACTTCTGACTCTGAAGACTAATGAAAAACTGTTTTTT
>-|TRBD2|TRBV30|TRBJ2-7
CAWSGTSGKVREQYF
TGTGCCTGGAGTGGGACTAGCGGGAAGGTTAGGGAGCAGTACTTC
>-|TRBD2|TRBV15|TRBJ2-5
CATSRGLAGWQETQYF
TGTGCCACCAGCAGAGGGCTAGCGGGATGGCAAGAGACCCAGTACTTC
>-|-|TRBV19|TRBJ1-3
CASSKIGNTIYF
TGTGCCAGTAGCAAAATTGGAAACACCATATATTTT
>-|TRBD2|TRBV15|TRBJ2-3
CATSRGGTSGTTDTQYF
TGTGCCACCAGCAGAGGCGGGACTAGCGGGACAACAGATACGCAGTATTTT
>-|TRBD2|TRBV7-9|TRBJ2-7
CASETTLRAGGTYEQYF
TGTGCCAGCGAAACCACCCTCCGGGCGGGGGGAACCTACGAGCAGTACTTC